The rows below give T cell receptor beta chains drawn from one sample of a study of T cell responses to AZD1222 COVID-19 vaccine. Produced via immunoSEQ multiplex PCR; TCRdb's table is partial and in-frame only. The table shows under 85,000 clones, with 70% to 90% occurring only once. The specimen comprised peripheral blood, sampled on day 0 of MenACWY control vaccination. These receptors were taken from an adult in good health. The CDR3 runs from the conserved cysteine through the conserved F or W. The D gene is left open where the match is weak. Size is stated for part of the rows, as once, few or many counts, or as a class when the clone is expanded.

v_gene,abundance,d_gene,j_gene,CDR3aa,CDR3nt
TRBV5-4,NA,NA,TRBJ2-5,CASSWGTPQETQYF,TGTGCCAGCAGCTGGGGGACTCCTCAAGAGACCCAGTACTTC
TRBV7-7,NA,NA,TRBJ2-1,CASSLREELYNEQFF,TGTGCTAGCAGCTTAAGGGAGGAGCTATACAATGAGCAGTTCTTC
TRBV3-1/TRBV3-2,NA,NA,TRBJ1-2,CASSHLTAPGARYGYTF,TGTGCCAGCAGCCACCTCACGGCGCCCGGGGCGCGGTATGGCTACACCTTC
TRBV6-1,NA,TRBD2,TRBJ2-3,CASSESWSGVSTDTQYF,TGTGCCAGCAGTGAAAGTTGGAGCGGGGTGAGCACAGATACGCAGTATTTT
TRBV11-2,medium-sized,TRBD1,TRBJ1-2,CASSPGTGYGYTF,TGTGCCAGCAGCCCAGGGACAGGCTATGGCTACACCTTC
TRBV5-4,NA,NA,TRBJ1-2,CASSLATGTIYGYTF,TGTGCCAGCAGCTTGGCCACAGGGACAATTTATGGCTACACCTTC
TRBV27,NA,TRBD2,TRBJ2-7,CASSLGGAGGEQYF,TGTGCCAGCAGCCTCGGGGGTGCGGGGGGCGAGCAGTACTTC
TRBV25-1,NA,NA,TRBJ2-1,CASSENNEQFF,TGTGCCAGCAGTGAAAATAATGAGCAGTTCTTC
TRBV29-1,NA,TRBD1,TRBJ2-7,CSVVGTGSSYEQYF,TGCAGCGTTGTAGGGACAGGGAGCTCCTACGAGCAGTACTTC
TRBV4-1,once,TRBD1,TRBJ2-7,CASSPGTVSSYEQYF,TGCGCCAGCAGCCCGGGGACAGTGAGCTCCTACGAGCAGTACTTC
TRBV3-1/TRBV3-2,NA,NA,TRBJ1-5,CASSAGISNQPQHF,TGTGCCAGCAGCGCGGGGATTAGCAATCAGCCCCAGCATTTT
TRBV4-1,NA,TRBD1,TRBJ1-1,CASSHSGTGLAFF,TGCGCCAGCAGCCACTCCGGGACAGGGCTCGCTTTCTTT
TRBV19,NA,NA,TRBJ1-5,CASSISAGPRDQPQHF,TGTGCCAGTAGTATCAGCGCAGGCCCAAGGGATCAGCCCCAGCATTTT
TRBV5-1,NA,NA,TRBJ2-1,CASSNTGSYNEQFF,TGCGCCAGCAGCAACACAGGGTCCTACAATGAGCAGTTCTTC
TRBV14,NA,TRBD2,TRBJ2-7,CASSRGLANLASYEQYF,TGTGCCAGCAGCCGAGGACTAGCCAACCTAGCATCCTACGAGCAGTACTTC
TRBV5-4,NA,NA,TRBJ2-2,CASSYGRALLNPGELFF,TGTGCCAGCAGCTACGGCCGGGCTCTTCTTAACCCCGGGGAGCTGTTTTTT
TRBV18,NA,TRBD2,TRBJ2-1,CASAKGGTYNEQFF,TGTGCCAGCGCCAAGGGAGGGACCTACAATGAGCAGTTCTTC
TRBV7-2,NA,NA,TRBJ1-2,CASSLAEDNYGYTF,TGTGCCAGCAGCTTAGCCGAGGATAACTATGGCTACACCTTC
TRBV18,NA,TRBD1,TRBJ1-2,CASSLVQGAPGYGYTF,TGTGCCAGCTCACTCGTGCAGGGGGCGCCTGGATATGGCTACACCTTC